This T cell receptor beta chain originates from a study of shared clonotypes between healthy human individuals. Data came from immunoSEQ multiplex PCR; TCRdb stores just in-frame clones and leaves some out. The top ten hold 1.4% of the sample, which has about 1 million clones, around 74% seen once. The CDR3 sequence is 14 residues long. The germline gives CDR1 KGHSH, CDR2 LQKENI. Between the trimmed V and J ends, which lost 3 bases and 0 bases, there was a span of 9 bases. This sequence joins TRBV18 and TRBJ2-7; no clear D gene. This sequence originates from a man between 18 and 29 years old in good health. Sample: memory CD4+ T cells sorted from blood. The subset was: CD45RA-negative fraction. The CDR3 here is CASSPLRSSYEQYF. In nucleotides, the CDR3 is TGTGCCAGCTCACCCCTACGAAGCTCCTACGAGCAGTACTTC.